The T cell receptor beta chain described here comes from a study of cytomegalovirus exposure and HLA in healthy donors. Across the whole study: Tens of millions of unique TCRs from HLA-typed donors made up an early data release.

Turning to this clone: Its matching antigen is unknown.

The CDR3 is 16 residues long. Germline V gene sequence: CDR1 LGHNA, CDR2 YNFKEQ. V lost 3 bases to trimming and J lost 3 bases, with 14 bases between them. Study-level results: In most subjects, TCR beta sequences reportedly gave accurate predictions of HLA-A and HLA-B alleles. Follow-up analysis later connected one missense variant in DCLRE1C with trimming of TCR beta V- and J-genes. The classifier reportedly diagnosed cytomegalovirus status with high sensitivity and specificity.

With 60 Vbeta and 13 Jbeta primers, the PCR was carried out. Profiling relied on immunoSEQ multiplex PCR, and the TCRdb table lists in-frame clones only, not all of them. Seen here are approximately 170,000 clones, over 60% observed once, and the top ten hold approximately 1.5%. The V call is TRBV4-2, the J call TRBJ1-4; D is ambiguous. The sequenced sample consisted of PBMCs. This TCR was recovered from a girl between 10 and 17 years old in good health and CMV-seronegative. The CDR3 reads CASSHPLGAANEKLFF. DNA for the CDR3: TGTGCCAGCAGCCATCCCCTAGGAGCGGCTAATGAAAAACTGTTTTTT.